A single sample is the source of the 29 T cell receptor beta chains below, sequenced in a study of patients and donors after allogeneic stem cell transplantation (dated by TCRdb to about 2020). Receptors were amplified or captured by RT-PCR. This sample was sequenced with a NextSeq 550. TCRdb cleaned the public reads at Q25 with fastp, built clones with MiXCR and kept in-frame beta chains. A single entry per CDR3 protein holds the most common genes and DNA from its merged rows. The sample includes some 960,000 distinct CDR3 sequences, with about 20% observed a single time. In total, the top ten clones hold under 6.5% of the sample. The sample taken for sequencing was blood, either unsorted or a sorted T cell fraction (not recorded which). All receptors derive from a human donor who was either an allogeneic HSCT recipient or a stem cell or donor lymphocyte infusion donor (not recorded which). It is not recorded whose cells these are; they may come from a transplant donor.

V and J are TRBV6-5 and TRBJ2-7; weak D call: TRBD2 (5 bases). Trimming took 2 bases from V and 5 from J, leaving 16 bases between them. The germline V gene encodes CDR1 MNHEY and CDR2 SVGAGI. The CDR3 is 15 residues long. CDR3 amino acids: CASSYLGLTGDEQYF. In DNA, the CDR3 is TGTGCCAGCAGTTACCTAGGACTGACCGGGGACGAGCAGTACTTC.

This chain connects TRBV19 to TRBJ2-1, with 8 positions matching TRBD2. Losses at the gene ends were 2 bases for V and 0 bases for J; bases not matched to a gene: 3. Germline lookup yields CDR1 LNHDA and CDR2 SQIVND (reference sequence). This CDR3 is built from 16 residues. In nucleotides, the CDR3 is TGTGCCAGTAGTATACTAGCGGGCGGCTCCTACAATGAGCAGTTCTTC. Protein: CASSILAGGSYNEQFF. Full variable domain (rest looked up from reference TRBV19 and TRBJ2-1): DGGITQSPKYLFRKEGQNVTLSCEQNLNHDAMYWYRQDPGQGLRLIYYSQIVNDFQKGDIAEGYSVSREKKESFPLTVTSAQKNPTAFYLCASSILAGGSYNEQFFGPGTRLTVL.

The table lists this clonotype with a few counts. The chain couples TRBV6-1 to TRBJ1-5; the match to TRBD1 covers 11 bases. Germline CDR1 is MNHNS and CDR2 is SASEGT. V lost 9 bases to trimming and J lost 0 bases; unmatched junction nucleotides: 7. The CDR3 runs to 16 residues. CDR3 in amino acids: CASRDRGSHSNQPQHF. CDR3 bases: TGTGCCAGTAGGGACAGGGGGTCCCATAGCAATCAGCCCCAGCATTTT.

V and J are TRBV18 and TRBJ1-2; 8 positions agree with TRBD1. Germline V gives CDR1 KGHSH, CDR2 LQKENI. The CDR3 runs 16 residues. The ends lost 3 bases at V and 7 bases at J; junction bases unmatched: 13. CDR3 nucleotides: TGTGCCAGCTCACCCCAGCCAGGGGGCGCCGCGGGTGGCTACACCTTC. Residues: CASSPQPGGAAGGYTF. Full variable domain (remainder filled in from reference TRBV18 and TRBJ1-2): NAGVMQNPRHLVRRRGQEARLRCSPMKGHSHVYWYRQLPEEGLKFMVYLQKENIIDESGMPKERFSAEFPKEGPSILRIQQVVRGDSAAYFCASSPQPGGAAGGYTFGSGTRLTVV.

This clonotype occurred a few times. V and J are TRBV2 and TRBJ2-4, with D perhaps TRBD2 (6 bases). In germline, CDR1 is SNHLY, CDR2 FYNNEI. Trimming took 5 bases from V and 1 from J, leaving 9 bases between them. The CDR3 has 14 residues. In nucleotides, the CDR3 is TGTGCCAGCAGTCAAGGAGGGGCCAAAAACATTCAGTACTTC. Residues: CASSQGGAKNIQYF.

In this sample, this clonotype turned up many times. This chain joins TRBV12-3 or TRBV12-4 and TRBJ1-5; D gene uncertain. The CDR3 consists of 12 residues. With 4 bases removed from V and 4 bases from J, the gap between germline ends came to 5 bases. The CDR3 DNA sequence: TGTGCCAGCAGTTACGGGAATCAGCCCCAGCATTTT. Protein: CASSYGNQPQHF.

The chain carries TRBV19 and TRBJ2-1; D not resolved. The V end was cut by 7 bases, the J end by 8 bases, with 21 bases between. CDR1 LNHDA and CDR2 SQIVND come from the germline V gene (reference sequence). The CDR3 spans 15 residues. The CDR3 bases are TGTGCCAGTACAACTCTCGACCGCGGCGGCCATGAGCAGTTCTTC. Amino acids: CASTTLDRGGHEQFF.

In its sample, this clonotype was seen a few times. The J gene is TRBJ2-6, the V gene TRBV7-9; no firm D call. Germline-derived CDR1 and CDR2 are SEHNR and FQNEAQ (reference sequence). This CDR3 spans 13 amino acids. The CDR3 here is CAYRDPGANVLTF. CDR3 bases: TGTGCGTATAGGGATCCTGGGGCCAACGTCCTGACTTTC. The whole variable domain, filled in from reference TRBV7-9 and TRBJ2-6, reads DTGVSQNPRHKITKRGQNVTFRCDPISEHNRLYWYRQTLGQGPEFLTYFQNEAQLEKSRLLSDRFSAERPKGSFSTLEIQRTEQGDSAMYLCAYRDPGANVLTFGAGSRLTVL.

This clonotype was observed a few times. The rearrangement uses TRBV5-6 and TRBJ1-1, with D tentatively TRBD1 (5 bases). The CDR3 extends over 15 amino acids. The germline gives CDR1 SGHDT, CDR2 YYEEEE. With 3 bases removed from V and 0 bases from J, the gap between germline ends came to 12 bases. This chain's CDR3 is CASSSETDLNTEAFF. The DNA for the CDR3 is TGTGCCAGCAGCTCTGAGACAGACCTGAACACTGAAGCTTTCTTT.

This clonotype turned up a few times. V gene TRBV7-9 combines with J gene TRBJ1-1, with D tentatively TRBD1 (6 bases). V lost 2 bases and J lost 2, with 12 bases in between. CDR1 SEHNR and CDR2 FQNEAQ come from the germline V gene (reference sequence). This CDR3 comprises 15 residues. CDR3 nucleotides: TGTGCCAGCAGCTTATATAAGGACAGAAACACTGAAGCTTTCTTT. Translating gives CASSLYKDRNTEAFF.

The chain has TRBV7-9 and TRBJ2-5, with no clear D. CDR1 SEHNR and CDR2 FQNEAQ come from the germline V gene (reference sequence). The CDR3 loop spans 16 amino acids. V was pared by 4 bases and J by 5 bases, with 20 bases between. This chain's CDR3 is CASSSSAHGDWETQYF. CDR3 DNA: TGTGCCAGCAGCTCCTCGGCACATGGAGATTGGGAGACCCAGTACTTC.

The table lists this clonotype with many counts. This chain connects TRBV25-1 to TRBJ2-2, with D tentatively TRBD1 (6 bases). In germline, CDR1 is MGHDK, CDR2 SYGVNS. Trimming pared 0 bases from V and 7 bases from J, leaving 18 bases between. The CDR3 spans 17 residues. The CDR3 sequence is CASSEYTPAGVDGELFF. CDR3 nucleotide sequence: TGTGCCAGCAGTGAATATACCCCAGCAGGGGTGGACGGGGAGCTGTTTTTT.

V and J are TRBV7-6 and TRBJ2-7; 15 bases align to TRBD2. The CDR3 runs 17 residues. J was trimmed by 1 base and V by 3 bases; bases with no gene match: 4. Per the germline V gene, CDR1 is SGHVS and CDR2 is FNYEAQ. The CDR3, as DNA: TGTGCCAGCAGCTTTGGAGGGACTAGCGGGAGGTCCTACGAGCAGTACTTC. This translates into CASSFGGTSGRSYEQYF.

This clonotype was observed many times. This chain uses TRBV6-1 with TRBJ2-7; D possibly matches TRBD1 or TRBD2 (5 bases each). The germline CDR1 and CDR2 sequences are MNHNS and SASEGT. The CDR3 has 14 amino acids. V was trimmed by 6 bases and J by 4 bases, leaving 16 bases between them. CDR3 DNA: TGTGCCAGCAGAAGACAGAGAGGGAATTACGAGCAGTACTTC. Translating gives CASRRQRGNYEQYF.

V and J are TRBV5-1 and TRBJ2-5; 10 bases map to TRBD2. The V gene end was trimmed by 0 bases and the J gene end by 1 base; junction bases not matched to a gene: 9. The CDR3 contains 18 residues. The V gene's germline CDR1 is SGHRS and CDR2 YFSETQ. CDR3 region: CASSLVLASGGLQETQYF. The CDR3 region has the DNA TGCGCCAGCAGCTTGGTCTTGGCTAGCGGGGGCCTCCAAGAGACCCAGTACTTC.

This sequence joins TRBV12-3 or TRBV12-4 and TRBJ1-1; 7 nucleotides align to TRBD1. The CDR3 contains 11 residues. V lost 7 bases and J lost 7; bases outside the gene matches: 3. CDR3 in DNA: TGTGCCAGCAAGACAGGGCGTGAAGCTTTCTTT. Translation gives CASKTGREAFF.

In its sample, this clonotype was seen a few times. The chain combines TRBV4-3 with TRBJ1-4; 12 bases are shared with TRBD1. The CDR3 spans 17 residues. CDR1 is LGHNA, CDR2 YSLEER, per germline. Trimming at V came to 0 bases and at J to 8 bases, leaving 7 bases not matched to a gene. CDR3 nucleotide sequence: TGCGCCAGCAGCCAAGACGGGCTGGGGACAGGGGGCGAAAAACTGTTTTTT. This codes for CASSQDGLGTGGEKLFF.

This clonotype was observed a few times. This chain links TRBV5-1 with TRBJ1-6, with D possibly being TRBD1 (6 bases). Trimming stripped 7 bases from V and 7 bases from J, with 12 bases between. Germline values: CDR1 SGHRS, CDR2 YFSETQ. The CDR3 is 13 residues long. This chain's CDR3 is CASGDRTNSPLHF. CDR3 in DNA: TGCGCCAGCGGAGACAGGACGAATTCACCCCTCCACTTT. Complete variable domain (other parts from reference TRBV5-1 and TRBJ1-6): KAGVTQTPRYLIKTRGQQVTLSCSPISGHRSVSWYQQTPGQGLQFLFEYFSETQRNKGNFPGRFSGRQFSNSRSEMNVSTLELGDSALYLCASGDRTNSPLHFGNGTRLTVT.

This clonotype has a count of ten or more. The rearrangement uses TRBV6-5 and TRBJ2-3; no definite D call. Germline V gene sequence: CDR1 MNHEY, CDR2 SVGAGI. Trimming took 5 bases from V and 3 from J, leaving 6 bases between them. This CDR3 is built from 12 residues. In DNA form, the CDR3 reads TGTGCCAGCAGTAACCCGACAGATACGCAGTATTTT. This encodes CASSNPTDTQYF.

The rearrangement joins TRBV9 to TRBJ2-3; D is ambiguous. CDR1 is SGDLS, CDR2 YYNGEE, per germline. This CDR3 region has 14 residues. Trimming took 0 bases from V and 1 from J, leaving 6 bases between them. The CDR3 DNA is TGTGCCAGCAGCGTAGCTCGGGGCACAGATACGCAGTATTTT. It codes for CASSVARGTDTQYF.

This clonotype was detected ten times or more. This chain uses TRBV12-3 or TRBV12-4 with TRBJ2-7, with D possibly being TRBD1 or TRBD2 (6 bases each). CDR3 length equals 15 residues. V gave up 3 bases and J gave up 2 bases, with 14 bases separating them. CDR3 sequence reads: CASSFLRGVPYEQYF. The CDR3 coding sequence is TGTGCCAGCAGTTTCCTGAGGGGGGTACCCTACGAGCAGTACTTC.

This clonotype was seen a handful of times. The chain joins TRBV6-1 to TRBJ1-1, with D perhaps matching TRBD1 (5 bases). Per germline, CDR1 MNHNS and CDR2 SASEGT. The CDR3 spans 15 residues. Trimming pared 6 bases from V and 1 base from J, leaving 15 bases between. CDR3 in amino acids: CASSRGHNQNTEAFF. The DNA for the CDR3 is TGTGCCAGCAGCCGTGGACACAATCAGAACACTGAAGCTTTCTTT.

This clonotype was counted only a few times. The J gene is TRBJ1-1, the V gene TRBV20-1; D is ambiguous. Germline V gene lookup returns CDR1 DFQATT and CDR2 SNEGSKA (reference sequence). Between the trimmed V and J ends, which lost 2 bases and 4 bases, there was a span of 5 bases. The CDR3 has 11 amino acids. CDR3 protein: CSARIRTEAFF. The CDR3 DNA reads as TGCAGTGCTAGAATCCGCACTGAAGCTTTCTTT.

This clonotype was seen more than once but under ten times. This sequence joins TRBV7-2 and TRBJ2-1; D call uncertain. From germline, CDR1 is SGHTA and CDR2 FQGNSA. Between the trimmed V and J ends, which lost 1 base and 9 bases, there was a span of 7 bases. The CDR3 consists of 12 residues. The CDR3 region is CASSLVVPEQFF. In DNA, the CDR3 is TGTGCCAGCAGCTTAGTCGTCCCTGAGCAGTTCTTC.

The CDR3 DNA sequence: TGCAGTGCAAGACTAGCGGGGATGTACAATGAGCAGTTCTTC. It translates to CSARLAGMYNEQFF. V usage is TRBV20-1 and J usage is TRBJ2-1; TRBD2 matches at 11 bases. V trimming: 6 bases; J trimming: 4 bases; junction bases outside the gene matches: 5. CDR3 length equals 14 residues. Germline assignment: CDR1 DFQATT and CDR2 SNEGSKA (reference sequence).

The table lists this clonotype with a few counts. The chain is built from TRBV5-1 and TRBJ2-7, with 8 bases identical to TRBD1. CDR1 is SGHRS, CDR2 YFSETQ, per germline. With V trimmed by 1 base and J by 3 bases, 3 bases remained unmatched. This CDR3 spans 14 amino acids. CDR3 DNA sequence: TGCGCCAGCAGCTTGCCGGGACAGGACTACGAGCAGTACTTC. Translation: CASSLPGQDYEQYF. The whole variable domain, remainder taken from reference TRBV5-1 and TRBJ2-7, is KAGVTQTPRYLIKTRGQQVTLSCSPISGHRSVSWYQQTPGQGLQFLFEYFSETQRNKGNFPGRFSGRQFSNSRSEMNVSTLELGDSALYLCASSLPGQDYEQYFGPGTRLTVT.

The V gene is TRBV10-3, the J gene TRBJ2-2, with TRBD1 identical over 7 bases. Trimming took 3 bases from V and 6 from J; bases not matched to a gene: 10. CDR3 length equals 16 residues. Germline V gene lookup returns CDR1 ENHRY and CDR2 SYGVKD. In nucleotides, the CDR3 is TGTGCCATCAGTGAAAAAGGGGCGAGGGGGCCCGGGGAGCTGTTTTTT. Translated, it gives CAISEKGARGPGELFF.

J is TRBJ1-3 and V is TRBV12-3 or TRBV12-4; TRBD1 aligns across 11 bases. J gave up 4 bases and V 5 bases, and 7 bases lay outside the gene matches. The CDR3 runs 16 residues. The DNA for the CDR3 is TGTGCCAGCAGTGTGGGACAGGGGGAGTTCGGAAACACCATATATTTT. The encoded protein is CASSVGQGEFGNTIYF.

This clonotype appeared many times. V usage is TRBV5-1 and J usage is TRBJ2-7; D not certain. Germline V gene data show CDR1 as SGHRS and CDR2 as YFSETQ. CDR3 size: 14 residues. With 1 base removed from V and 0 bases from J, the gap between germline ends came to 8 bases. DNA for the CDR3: TGCGCCAGCAGCTTGTCGGCTAGCTCCTACGAGCAGTACTTC. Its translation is CASSLSASSYEQYF.